Given below is one TCR beta chain in context. Its target is unknown. This sample was included in a study of vaccination and CD4 T cells after COVID-19. Study-level information: Post-COVID specimens were obtained a median about 97 days after diagnosis (range 35 to 161).

Sequencing of cultured CD4+ T cell DNA used the Oncomine TCR Beta short-read assay. Genomic DNA extraction was carried out from cultured CD4+ T cells. Each CDR3 protein gets one entry after TCRdb re-called the PCR reads with MiXCR. Among approximately 21,000 distinct CDR3 sequences listed, less than 55% were seen once. Between the trimmed V and J ends, which lost 4 bases and 2 bases, there was a span of 15 bases. This CDR3 comprises 15 residues. CDR1 is SGHNT, CDR2 YYREEE, per germline (reference sequence). Treatment of the sample: roughly 11-day PBMC culture with coronavirus spike peptide pools or control peptides (ViraFEST assay).

This receptor was obtained from a human donor with COVID-19. The V gene is TRBV5-4, the J gene TRBJ1-2, with D possibly matching TRBD1 (5 bases). Material: cultured CD4+ T cells from blood. The CDR3 DNA sequence: TGTGCCAGCAGCCCTCAGGGCGGGGCAAACTATGGCTACACCTTC. Protein product: CASSPQGGANYGYTF.